This T cell receptor beta chain derives from a study of blood T cell repertoires in COVID-19. As for the study in general: Material from acute and convalescent COVID-19 was sourced from the United States, Italy and Spain. Sources were T cells, B-cell-depleted T cells, or PBMCs; the material itself was cDNA or gDNA.

Authors' processing steps: The assay estimated nucleated cells by amplifying reference gene primers. Clones were sequenced by immunoSEQ multiplex PCR, and TCRdb holds only the in-frame ones, with some missing. V and J calls and clone size are as listed in that table; D and trimming were resolved from the DNA. This table holds around 150,000 clones, 76% found once. This clone showed up just once. The CDR3 is made up of 15 amino acids. Between the trimmed V and J ends, which lost 9 bases and 0 bases, there was a span of 18 bases. The germline gives CDR1 SGHAT, CDR2 FQNNGV. The genes are TRBV11-2 and TRBJ2-7; TRBD2 might be the D (6 bases). Sequencing was performed on peripheral blood. This TCR derives from a man between 60 and 75 years old with acute or convalescent COVID-19. CDR3 sequence reads: CASKRSGRLSYEQYF. The DNA for the CDR3 is TGTGCCAGTAAACGGAGCGGGCGCCTCTCCTACGAGCAGTACTTC.